These 12 T cell receptor beta chains were sequenced from one sample in a study of blood T cell repertoires in COVID-19. The method was immunoSEQ multiplex PCR; TCRdb's version includes in-frame clones alone and lacks a portion of them. Of approximately 65,000 clones in the sample, just over 85% are singletons; the top ten hold 4.5% to 6%. The sequenced material came from peripheral blood. Every receptor here comes from a human donor in a cohort sampled during active COVID-19.

V gene TRBV19 combines with J gene TRBJ2-7; 7 nucleotides line up with TRBD2. The CDR3 extends over 14 amino acids. Per the germline V gene, CDR1 is LNHDA and CDR2 is SQIVND (reference sequence). V shed 9 bases, J shed 4 bases, and the junction held 12 bases outside the gene matches. The CDR3 region has the DNA TGTGCCAGCGCGGATAACGGGAGGTTGTACGAGCAGTACTTC. Translating it yields CASADNGRLYEQYF.

The rearrangement uses TRBV21-1 and TRBJ2-1; the table's D call, TRBD1, was not checked against the DNA. TRBV21-1 is a documented pseudogene. CDR3 length: 18 residues. CDR3 sequence reads: CASSPRVRPVSSYNEQFF. As DNA, the CDR3 is TGTGCCAGCAGCCCCAGGGTGAGGCCTGTCAGCTCCTACAATGAGCAGTTCTTC.

The V and J genes are TRBV15 and TRBJ1-1, with 8 bases fitting TRBD1. Per the germline V gene, CDR1 is LNHNV and CDR2 is YYDKDF (reference sequence). J was trimmed by 4 bases and V by 0 bases; bases with no gene match: 7. This CDR3 is built from 16 residues. DNA of the CDR3: TGTGCCACCAGCAGAGACGGACAGGGAATGGGCACTGAAGCTTTCTTT. Translated: CATSRDGQGMGTEAFF.

This clone was detected only a few times. This chain uses TRBV6-4 with TRBJ2-7; possibly TRBD1 for D (5 bases). The V end was cut by 10 bases, the J end by 4 bases, with 26 bases between. This CDR3 region has 16 residues. Germline CDR1 MRHNA, CDR2 SNTAGT. CDR3 loop: CAIPLTWGADGYEQYF. Written as DNA, the CDR3 is TGTGCCATCCCCTTAACATGGGGCGCCGATGGTTACGAGCAGTACTTC.

The chain carries TRBV30 and TRBJ2-1; 11 bases line up with TRBD2. CDR3 length equals 15 residues. Per germline, CDR1 GTSNPN and CDR2 SVGIG (reference sequence). The J segment lost 6 bases and the V segment lost 4 bases, leaving 8 bases of the junction unmatched. In nucleotides, the CDR3 is TGTGCCTGGACTTTAGCGGGAGGGGAGGCCAATGAGCAGTTCTTC. This codes for CAWTLAGGEANEQFF.

V is TRBV19 and J is TRBJ1-2; D perhaps matches TRBD1 (5 bases). The CDR3 contains 15 residues. Germline CDR1 LNHDA, CDR2 SQIVND (reference sequence). CDR3 coding DNA: TGTGCAGTCAGATCGACAGCAAGTACTAACTATGGCTACACCTTC. It is translated as CAVRSTASTNYGYTF.

The gene calls are TRBV5-4 and TRBJ2-3, with TRBD2 identical over 15 bases. The CDR3 has 17 amino acids. Germline V gene sequence: CDR1 SGHNT, CDR2 YYREEE (reference sequence). With V trimmed by 5 bases and J by 2 bases, 6 bases remained unmatched. CDR3: CASRTGLAGGDTDTQYF. CDR3 DNA: TGTGCCAGCAGGACGGGACTAGCGGGAGGAGACACAGATACGCAGTATTTT.

The rearrangement joins TRBV28 to TRBJ2-1; tentatively, D is TRBD2 (6 bases). This CDR3 comprises 13 residues. Germline assignment: CDR1 MDHEN and CDR2 SYDVKM. Trimming took off 3 bases at V and 12 bases at J, with 15 bases between the two ends. The CDR3 loop is CASSLDTGVVQFF. The DNA for the CDR3 is TGTGCCAGCAGTTTGGATACGGGGGTAGTGCAGTTCTTC.

The chain joins TRBV6-6 to TRBJ1-3, with 7 bases identical to TRBD1. Trimming removed 6 bases from V and 4 bases from J; junction bases left unmatched: 3. The CDR3 sequence is 13 residues long. The germline gives CDR1 MNHNY, CDR2 SVGAGI (reference sequence). CDR3 nucleotides: TGTGCCAGCAGACAGGGGCCGGGAAACACCATATATTTT. Amino acids: CASRQGPGNTIYF.

The chain joins TRBV7-9 to TRBJ2-3; TRBD1 matches at 7 bases. The germline V gene encodes CDR1 SEHNR and CDR2 FQNEAQ (reference sequence). Germline trimming cut 2 bases from V and 3 bases from J; bases unmatched to any gene: 8. The CDR3 is made up of 16 amino acids. The CDR3 is CASSLRRQGATDTQYF. CDR3 in DNA: TGTGCCAGCAGCTTACGAAGACAGGGTGCGACAGATACGCAGTATTTT. The full variable domain, completed using reference TRBV7-9 and TRBJ2-3, is DTGVSQNPRHKITKRGQNVTFRCDPISEHNRLYWYRQTLGQGPEFLTYFQNEAQLEKSRLLSDRFSAERPKGSFSTLEIQRTEQGDSAMYLCASSLRRQGATDTQYFGPGTRLTVL.

This clone was seen once. V and J are TRBV10-2 and TRBJ1-6; 9 bases map to TRBD1. V shed 6 bases, J shed 9 bases, and the junction held 6 bases outside the gene matches. The CDR3 has 14 residues. CDR1 and CDR2 from the germline V gene are WSHSY and SAAADI. The CDR3 DNA reads as TGCGCCAGCAGCCGGGACAGGGCTGGTTCACCCCTCCACTTT. It specifies CASSRDRAGSPLHF.

The CDR3 region is CAVSRAAGNTIYF. The CDR3 DNA reads TGTGCCGTCAGCAGGGCTGCTGGAAACACCATATATTTT. V gene TRBV6-6 combines with J gene TRBJ1-3, with D possibly being TRBD1 (5 bases). Germline V CDR1 and CDR2: MNHNY, SVGAGI (reference sequence). CDR3 length: 13 amino acids. Trimming removed 11 bases at V and 2 bases at J, with 13 bases between.